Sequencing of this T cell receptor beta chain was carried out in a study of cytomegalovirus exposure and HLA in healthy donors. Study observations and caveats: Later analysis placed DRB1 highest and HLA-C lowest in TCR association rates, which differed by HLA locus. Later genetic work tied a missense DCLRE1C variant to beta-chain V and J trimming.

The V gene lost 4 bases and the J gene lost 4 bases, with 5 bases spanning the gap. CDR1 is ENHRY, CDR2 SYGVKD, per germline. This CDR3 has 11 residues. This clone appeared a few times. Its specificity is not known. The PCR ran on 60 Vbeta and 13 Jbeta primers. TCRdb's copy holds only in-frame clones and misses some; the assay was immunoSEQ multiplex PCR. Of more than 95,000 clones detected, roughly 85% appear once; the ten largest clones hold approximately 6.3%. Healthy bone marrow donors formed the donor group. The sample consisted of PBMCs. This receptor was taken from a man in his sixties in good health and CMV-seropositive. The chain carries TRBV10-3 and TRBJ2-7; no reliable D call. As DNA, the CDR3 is TGTGCCATCAGTGTATTATACGAGCAGTACTTC. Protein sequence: CAISVLYEQYF.